This record covers a single T cell receptor beta chain. The sample originates from a study of blood T cell repertoires in COVID-19. Study-wide background: Samples representing acute and convalescent COVID-19 were sourced from the United States, Italy and Spain. PBMCs, B-cell-depleted T cells, or T cells were the source of the cDNA or gDNA that made up the material.

Assay used: immunoSEQ multiplex PCR; TCRdb lists only in-frame clones, some missing. There are approximately 200,000 clones in the sample; around 85% occur only once, and approximately 18% lies in the top ten. Germline assignment: CDR1 SGHNT and CDR2 YYREEE (reference sequence). The CDR3 is 15 amino acids. Trimming removed 2 bases from V and 5 bases from J; junction bases left unmatched: 7. Cohorts were assigned according to the clinical history that participants reported. The source is a man aged 40-55 years who had recovered from COVID-19. Sequenced input: PBMCs or T cells enriched from blood (not recorded which). This sequence joins TRBV5-4 and TRBJ1-1, with TRBD1 identical over 9 bases. This CDR3 reads CASSLPQGASTEAFF. CDR3 nucleotide sequence: TGTGCCAGCAGCTTACCACAGGGGGCGAGTACTGAAGCTTTCTTT.